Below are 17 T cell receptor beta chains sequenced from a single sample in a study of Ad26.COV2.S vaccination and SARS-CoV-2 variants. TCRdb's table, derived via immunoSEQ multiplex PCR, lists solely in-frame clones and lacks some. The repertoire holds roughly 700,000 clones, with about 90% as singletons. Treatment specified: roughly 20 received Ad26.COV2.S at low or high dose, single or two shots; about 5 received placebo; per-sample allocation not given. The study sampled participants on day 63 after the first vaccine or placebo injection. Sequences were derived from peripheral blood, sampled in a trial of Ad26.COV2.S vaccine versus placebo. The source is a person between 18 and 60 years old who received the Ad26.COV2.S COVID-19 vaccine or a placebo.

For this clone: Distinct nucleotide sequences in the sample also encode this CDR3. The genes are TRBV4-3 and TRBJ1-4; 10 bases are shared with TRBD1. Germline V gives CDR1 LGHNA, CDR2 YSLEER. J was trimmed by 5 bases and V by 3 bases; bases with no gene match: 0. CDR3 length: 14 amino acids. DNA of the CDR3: TGCGCCAGCAGCCAGGGACAGGGGAATGAAAAACTGTTTTTT. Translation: CASSQGQGNEKLFF.

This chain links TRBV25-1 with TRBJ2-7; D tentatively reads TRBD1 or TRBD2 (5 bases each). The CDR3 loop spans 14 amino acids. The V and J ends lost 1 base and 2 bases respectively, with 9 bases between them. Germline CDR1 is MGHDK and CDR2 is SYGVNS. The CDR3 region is CASSEWGRTYEQYF. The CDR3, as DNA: TGTGCCAGCAGTGAATGGGGACGGACCTACGAGCAGTACTTC.

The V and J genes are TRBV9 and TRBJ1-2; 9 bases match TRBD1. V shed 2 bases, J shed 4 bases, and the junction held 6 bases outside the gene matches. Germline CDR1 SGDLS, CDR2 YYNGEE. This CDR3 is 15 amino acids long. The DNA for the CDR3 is TGTGCCAGCAGCGTCGGTGGGACAGGGATCTATGGCTACACCTTC. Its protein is CASSVGGTGIYGYTF.

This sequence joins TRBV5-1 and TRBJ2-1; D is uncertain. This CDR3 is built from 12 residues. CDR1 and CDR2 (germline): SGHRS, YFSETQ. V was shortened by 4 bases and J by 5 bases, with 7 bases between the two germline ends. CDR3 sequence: CASSTYDNEQFF. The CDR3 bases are TGCGCCAGCAGCACTTACGACAATGAGCAGTTCTTC.

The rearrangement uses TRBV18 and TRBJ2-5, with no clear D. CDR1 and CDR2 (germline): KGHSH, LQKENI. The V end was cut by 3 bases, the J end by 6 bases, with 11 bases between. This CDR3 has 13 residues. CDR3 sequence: CASSPGQIQTQYF. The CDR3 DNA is TGTGCCAGCTCACCGGGCCAGATTCAGACCCAGTACTTC.

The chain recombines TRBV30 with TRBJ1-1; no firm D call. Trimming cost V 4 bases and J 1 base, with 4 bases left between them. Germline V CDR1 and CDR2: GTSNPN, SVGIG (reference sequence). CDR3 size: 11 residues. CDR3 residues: CAWKKNTEAFF. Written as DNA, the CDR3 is TGTGCCTGGAAGAAGAACACTGAAGCTTTCTTT.

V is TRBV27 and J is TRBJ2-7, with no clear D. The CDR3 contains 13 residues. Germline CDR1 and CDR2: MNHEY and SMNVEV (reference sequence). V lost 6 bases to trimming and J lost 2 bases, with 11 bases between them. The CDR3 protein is CASRTDRPYEQYF. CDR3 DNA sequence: TGTGCCAGCAGGACGGACCGTCCCTACGAGCAGTACTTC.

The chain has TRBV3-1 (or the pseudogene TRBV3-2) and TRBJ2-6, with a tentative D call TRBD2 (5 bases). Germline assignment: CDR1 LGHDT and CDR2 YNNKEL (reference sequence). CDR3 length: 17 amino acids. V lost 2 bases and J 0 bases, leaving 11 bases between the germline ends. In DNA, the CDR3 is TGTGCCAGCAGCCAACCCCGACGGGGCTCTGGGGCCAACGTCCTGACTTTC. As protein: CASSQPRRGSGANVLTF.

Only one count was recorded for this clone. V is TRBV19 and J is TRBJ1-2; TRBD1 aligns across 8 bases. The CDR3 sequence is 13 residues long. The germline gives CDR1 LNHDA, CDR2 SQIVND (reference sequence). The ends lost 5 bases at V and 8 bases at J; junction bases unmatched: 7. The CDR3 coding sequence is TGTGCCAGTAGTCTTGGACAGGGTCGGGGCTACACCTTC. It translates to CASSLGQGRGYTF.

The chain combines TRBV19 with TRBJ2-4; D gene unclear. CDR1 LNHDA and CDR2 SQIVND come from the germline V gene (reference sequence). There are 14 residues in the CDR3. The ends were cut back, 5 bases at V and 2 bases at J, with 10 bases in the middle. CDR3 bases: TGTGCCAGTAGTCCAGGCGGCCCCAAAAACATTCAGTACTTC. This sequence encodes CASSPGGPKNIQYF. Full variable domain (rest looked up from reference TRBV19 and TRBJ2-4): DGGITQSPKYLFRKEGQNVTLSCEQNLNHDAMYWYRQDPGQGLRLIYYSQIVNDFQKGDIAEGYSVSREKKESFPLTVTSAQKNPTAFYLCASSPGGPKNIQYFGAGTRLSVL.

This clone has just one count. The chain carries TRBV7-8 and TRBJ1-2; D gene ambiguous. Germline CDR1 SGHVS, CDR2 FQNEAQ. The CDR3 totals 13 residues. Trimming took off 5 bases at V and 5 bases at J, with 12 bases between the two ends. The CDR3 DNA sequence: TGTGCCAGCAGCGGCGGGGTAACTTATGGCTACACCTTC. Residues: CASSGGVTYGYTF.

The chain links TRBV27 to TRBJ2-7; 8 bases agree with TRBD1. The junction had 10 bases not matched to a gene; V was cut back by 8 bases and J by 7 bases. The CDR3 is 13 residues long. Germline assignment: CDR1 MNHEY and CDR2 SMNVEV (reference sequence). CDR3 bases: TGTGCCAGCCCGAACAGGGGGTATAGTGAGCAGTACTTC. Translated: CASPNRGYSEQYF.

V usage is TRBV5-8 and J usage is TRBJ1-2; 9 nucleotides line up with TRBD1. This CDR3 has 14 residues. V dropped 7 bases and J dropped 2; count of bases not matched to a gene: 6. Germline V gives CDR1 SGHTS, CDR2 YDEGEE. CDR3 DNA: TGTGCCAGCGGGGACAGGGATGAGAACTATGGCTACACCTTC. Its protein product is CASGDRDENYGYTF.

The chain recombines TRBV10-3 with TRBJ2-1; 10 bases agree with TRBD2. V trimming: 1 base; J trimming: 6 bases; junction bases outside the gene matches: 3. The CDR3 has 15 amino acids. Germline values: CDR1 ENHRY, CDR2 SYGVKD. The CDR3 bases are TGTGCCATCAGTGAGTTAGTAGCGGGAGGCAATGAGCAGTTCTTC. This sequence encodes CAISELVAGGNEQFF.

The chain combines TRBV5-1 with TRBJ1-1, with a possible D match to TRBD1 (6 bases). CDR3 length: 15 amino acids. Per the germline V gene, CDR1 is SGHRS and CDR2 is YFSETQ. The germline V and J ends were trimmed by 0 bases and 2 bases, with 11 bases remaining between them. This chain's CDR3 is CASSLDGGRNTEAFF. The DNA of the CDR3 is TGCGCCAGCAGCTTGGACGGGGGCCGTAACACTGAAGCTTTCTTT.

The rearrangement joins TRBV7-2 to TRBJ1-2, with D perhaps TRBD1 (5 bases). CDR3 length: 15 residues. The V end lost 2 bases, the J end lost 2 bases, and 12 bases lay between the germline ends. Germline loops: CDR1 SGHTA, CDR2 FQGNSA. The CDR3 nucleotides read TGTGCCAGCAGCTTAATGGGGACTGAGAACTATGGCTACACCTTC. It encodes CASSLMGTENYGYTF.

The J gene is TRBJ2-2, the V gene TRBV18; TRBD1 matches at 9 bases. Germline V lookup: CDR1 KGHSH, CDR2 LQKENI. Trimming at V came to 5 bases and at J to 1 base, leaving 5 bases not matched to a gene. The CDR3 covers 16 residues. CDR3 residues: CASSSAGQGNTGELFF. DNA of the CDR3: TGTGCCAGCTCATCTGCGGGACAGGGGAACACCGGGGAGCTGTTTTTT.